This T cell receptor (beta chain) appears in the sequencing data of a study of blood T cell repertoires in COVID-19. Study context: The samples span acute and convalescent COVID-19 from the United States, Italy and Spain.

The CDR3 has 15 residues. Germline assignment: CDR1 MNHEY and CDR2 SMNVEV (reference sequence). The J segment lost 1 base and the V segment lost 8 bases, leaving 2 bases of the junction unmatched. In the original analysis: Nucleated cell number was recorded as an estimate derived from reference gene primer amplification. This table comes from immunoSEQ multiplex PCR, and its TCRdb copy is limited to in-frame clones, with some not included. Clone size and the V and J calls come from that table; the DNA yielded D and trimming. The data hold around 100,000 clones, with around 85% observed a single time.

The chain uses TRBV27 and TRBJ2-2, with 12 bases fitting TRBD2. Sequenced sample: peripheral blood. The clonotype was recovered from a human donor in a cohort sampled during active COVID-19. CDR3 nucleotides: TGTGCCAGCCGGACTAGCGGGGTGAACACCGGGGAGCTGTTTTTT. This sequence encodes CASRTSGVNTGELFF.